This T cell receptor beta chain came from a study of T-cell memory formation after mild COVID-19. Study-level background: TCR clustering was largely donor specific.

Barcoded TCR alpha and TCR beta cDNA libraries with UMIs came from 5'RACE using constant-segment primers. TCRdb ran MiXCR on the 5' RACE reads and lists one entry per CDR3 protein. The table records almost 350,000 distinct CDR3 sequences, more than 20% of them present only once. The germline V gene encodes CDR1 SNHLY and CDR2 FYNNEI. The CDR3 has 15 amino acids. The germline V and J ends were trimmed by 7 bases and 0 bases, with 13 bases remaining between them. Specimen: PBMCs or a T cell subset sorted from them (not recorded which). The TCR was taken from a man aged 18 to 29 who had mild COVID-19 (a few samples of this study predate the infection). Cell type and time point are not known. The chain recombines TRBV2 with TRBJ1-5; D unresolved. This CDR3 is CASNSDGYSNQPQHF. As DNA, the CDR3 is TGTGCCAGCAACTCCGACGGTTATAGCAATCAGCCCCAGCATTTT.